Presented here are 5 T cell receptor beta chains from one specimen sequenced in a study of blood T cell repertoires in COVID-19. Sequencing was performed with immunoSEQ multiplex PCR; in TCRdb, only in-frame clones are kept and a portion is missing. The sample contains 250,000 to 400,000 clones, roughly nine tenths of which appear only once. Sequenced sample: PBMCs or T cells enriched from blood (not recorded which). All receptors come from a man aged 55-75 years who had recovered from COVID-19.

A note on this clone: A junction end diverges from the germline sequence, so it may reflect a read error. The V call is TRBV10-3, the J call TRBJ2-7; D is ambiguous. CDR3 length: 11 amino acids. Germline values: CDR1 ENHRY, CDR2 SYGVKD. CDR3 residues: CAIRRGYEQYF. The DNA of the CDR3 is TGTGCAATCAGGAGAGGATACGAGCAGTACTTC.

The chain has TRBV27 and TRBJ1-1; D is undetermined. There are 13 residues in the CDR3. CDR1 is MNHEY and CDR2 is SMNVEV in the germline V gene (reference sequence). V was trimmed by 5 bases and J by 4 bases, leaving 11 bases between them. The DNA of the CDR3 is TGTGCCAGCAGTGACTTCGACGGCACTGAAGCTTTCTTT. Residues: CASSDFDGTEAFF.

J is TRBJ2-7 and V is TRBV20-1; 8 bases are a match to TRBD1. CDR3 length equals 13 residues. Trimming removed 3 bases from V and 1 base from J; junction bases left unmatched: 2. Germline V gives CDR1 DFQATT, CDR2 SNEGSKA (reference sequence). The CDR3 DNA reads as TGCAGTGCTAGTGGGGACAGGTCCTACGAGCAGTACTTC. Amino acids: CSASGDRSYEQYF.

This clone was seen only once. The same CDR3 is also encoded by other DNA sequences in this sample. This sequence joins TRBV7-2 and TRBJ2-5, with 7 bases identical to TRBD2. The V and J ends lost 3 bases and 1 base, in that order; junction bases with no gene match: 2. This CDR3 is built from 14 residues. The germline V gene encodes CDR1 SGHTA and CDR2 FQGNSA. CDR3 residues: CASSLAGVQETQYF. In DNA, the CDR3 is TGTGCCAGCAGCTTGGCGGGGGTCCAAGAGACCCAGTACTTC.

This sequence joins TRBV18 and TRBJ1-5; D uncertain. The V and J ends lost 3 bases and 6 bases respectively, with 15 bases between them. Germline V gene sequence: CDR1 KGHSH, CDR2 LQKENI. The CDR3 has 15 amino acids. CDR3 DNA sequence: TGTGCCAGCTCACCGTCAGGTCCGGCGGGTCAGCCCCAGCATTTT. It codes for CASSPSGPAGQPQHF.